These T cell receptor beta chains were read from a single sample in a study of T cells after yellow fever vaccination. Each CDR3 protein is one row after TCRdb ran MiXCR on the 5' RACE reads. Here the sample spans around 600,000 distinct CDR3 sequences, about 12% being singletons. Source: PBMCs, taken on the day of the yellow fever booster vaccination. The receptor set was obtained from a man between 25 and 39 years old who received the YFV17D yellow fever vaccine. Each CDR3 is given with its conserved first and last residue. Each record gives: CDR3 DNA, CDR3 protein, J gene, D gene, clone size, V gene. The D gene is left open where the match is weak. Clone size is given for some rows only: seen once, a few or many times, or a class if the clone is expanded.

TGTGCCAGTAGTATCCCCGGGTGGTGGCAGCCCCAGCATTTT CASSIPGWWQPQHF TRBJ1-5 NA NA TRBV19
TGTGCCAGCAGCTTCACACTGGGCCTTACAGATACGCAGTATTTT CASSFTLGLTDTQYF TRBJ2-3 NA few TRBV7-2
TGTGCCAGCAGCCCCGACCTAGCGTCGTCCTACAATGAGCAGTTCTTC CASSPDLASSYNEQFF TRBJ2-1 NA NA TRBV6-1
TGCGCCAGCACGGCGGTAGCGGATTTTCCAGATACGCAGTATTTT CASTAVADFPDTQYF TRBJ2-3 NA NA TRBV10-2
TGTGCCAGCAGTTTGACGGGAGGGCGTGTGACCCAGTACTTC CASSLTGGRVTQYF TRBJ2-5 TRBD2 few TRBV27
TGTGCCAGCAGCTGGCTCTCCTACAATGAGCAGTTCTTC CASSWLSYNEQFF TRBJ2-1 NA few TRBV5-6
TGTGCCAGCAGCGACTCCCACCGGGCGGCTCAGCCCCAGCATTTT CASSDSHRAAQPQHF TRBJ1-5 NA NA TRBV5-5
TGTGCCTGGAGTGTACGAAGCGGACGTCCCGATACGCAGTATTTT CAWSVRSGRPDTQYF TRBJ2-3 NA NA TRBV30
TGTGCCAGCAGCTTAGTGGGAGCCAAAAACATTCAGTACTTC CASSLVGAKNIQYF TRBJ2-4 NA many TRBV7-2
TGCAGCGTTGAAGCGGGGTTTGGCTACACCTTC CSVEAGFGYTF TRBJ1-2 NA few TRBV29-1
TGCAGTGCTACCCGACAGGGCGCCCAAGAGACCCAGTACTTC CSATRQGAQETQYF TRBJ2-5 TRBD1 NA TRBV20-1
TGTGCCAGCAGGACCGGACTAGCGGGAGTGAACACCGGGGAGCTGTTTTTT CASRTGLAGVNTGELFF TRBJ2-2 TRBD2 NA TRBV12-3/TRBV12-4
TGTGCCAGCAGCCCCCCCTGGCGCAGGGGGACAGATACGCAGTATTTT CASSPPWRRGTDTQYF TRBJ2-3 TRBD1 few TRBV4-2
TGTGCCAGCAGCTTAAAGGAGAATCTCTTTGGTACGCAGTATTTT CASSLKENLFGTQYF TRBJ2-3 NA few TRBV7-2
TGCGCCAGCAGCTTGGCTAGCGGGAGGTTGAACAATGAGCAGTTCTTC CASSLASGRLNNEQFF TRBJ2-1 TRBD2 few TRBV5-1
TGTGCCAGCAGTTCCCCACACCAGATAGAGCAGTACTTC CASSSPHQIEQYF TRBJ2-7 NA few TRBV27
TGCGCCAGCAGTCACCCCCACGGCATAGCGGGACCTTACAATGAGCAGTTCTTC CASSHPHGIAGPYNEQFF TRBJ2-1 TRBD2 few TRBV23-1
TGTGCCAGCAGTTACCAGAATGAAGCTTTCTTT CASSYQNEAFF TRBJ1-1 NA once TRBV6-5
TGTGCCAGCAGCCGAGAATTAGCGGGAGCAGATACGCAGTATTTT CASSRELAGADTQYF TRBJ2-3 TRBD2 NA TRBV4-2
TGTGCCAGCAGCCCCTCCGGGACAGGACTCTACAATGAGCAGTTCTTC CASSPSGTGLYNEQFF TRBJ2-1 TRBD1 few TRBV3-1
TGTGCCAGCAGTTCCGGACAGGCGCCGTTTCCCCATACGCAGTATTTT CASSSGQAPFPHTQYF TRBJ2-3 TRBD1 NA TRBV6-2/TRBV6-3
TGTGCCACCGGGACTAGCGGCTACGAGCAGTACTTC CATGTSGYEQYF TRBJ2-7 TRBD2 NA TRBV28
TGCAGTGCTAGAGATCCAGCTAGCGGGAGCGGTGAGCAGTTCTTC CSARDPASGSGEQFF TRBJ2-1 TRBD2 NA TRBV20-1
TGCAGTGCTCCCGTGGGACAGGTGAACACTGAAGCTTTCTTT CSAPVGQVNTEAFF TRBJ1-1 TRBD1 NA TRBV20-1
TGCAGTGCTAGGCCGGGGGCCCAATCTGGAAACACCATATATTTT CSARPGAQSGNTIYF TRBJ1-3 NA NA TRBV20-1
TGTGCCAGCAGTTACTCGACAGGGGCAGGCTATGGCTACACCTTC CASSYSTGAGYGYTF TRBJ1-2 TRBD1 few TRBV6-5
TGTGCCAGCACCGGACAGGGATACGGCTACACCTTC CASTGQGYGYTF TRBJ1-2 TRBD1 few TRBV6-6
TGTGCCAGCAGCTTACGACGGGGGAGCTCCTACGAGCAGTACTTC CASSLRRGSSYEQYF TRBJ2-7 NA few TRBV7-6